The present entry profiles one TCR beta chain with its context. The antigen is not known. This entry is derived from a study of cytomegalovirus exposure and HLA in healthy donors. Study-level points and caveats: With high specificity and sensitivity, the classifier reportedly diagnosed cytomegalovirus status. According to the study, 160 or so TCR beta chains were cytomegalovirus-associated. A later analysis found first-cohort TCR clusters tended to co-occur in the roughly 120 validation repertoires.

The CDR3 loop spans 12 amino acids. CDR1 is MNHNY, CDR2 SVGAGI, per germline (reference sequence). Trimming cost V 5 bases and J 5 bases, with 6 bases left between them. It was the approximately 120-subject validation cohort, separate from the roughly 700-subject first cohort, to which the donors belonged. Clones were sequenced by immunoSEQ multiplex PCR, and TCRdb holds only the in-frame ones, with some missing. The table has 200,000 to 250,000 clones, roughly 84% seen once; the top ten hold about 2%. Sequenced sample: PBMCs. The source of this sequence is a woman aged 18-29 years in good health and CMV-seropositive. J is TRBJ1-4 and V is TRBV6-6; D unclear. CDR3 nucleotides: TGTGCCAGCAGTGGTCAGAATGAAAAACTGTTTTTT. This codes for CASSGQNEKLFF.